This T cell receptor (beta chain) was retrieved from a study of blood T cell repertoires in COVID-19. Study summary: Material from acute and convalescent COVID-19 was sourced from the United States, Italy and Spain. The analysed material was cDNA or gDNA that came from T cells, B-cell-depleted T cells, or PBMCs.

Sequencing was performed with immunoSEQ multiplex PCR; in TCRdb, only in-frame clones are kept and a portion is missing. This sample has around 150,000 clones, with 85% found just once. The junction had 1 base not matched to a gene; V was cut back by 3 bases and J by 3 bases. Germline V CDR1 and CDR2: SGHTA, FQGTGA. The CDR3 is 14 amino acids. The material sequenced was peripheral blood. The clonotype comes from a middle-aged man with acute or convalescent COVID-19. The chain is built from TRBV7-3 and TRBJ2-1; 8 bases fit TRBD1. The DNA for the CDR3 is TGTGCCAGCAGCTTGGGGACAGGCTACAATGAGCAGTTCTTC. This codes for CASSLGTGYNEQFF. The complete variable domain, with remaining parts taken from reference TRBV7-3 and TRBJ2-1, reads GAGVSQTPSNKVTEKGKYVELRCDPISGHTALYWYRQSLGQGPEFLIYFQGTGAADDSGLPNDRFFAVRPEGSVSTLKIQRTERGDSAVYLCASSLGTGYNEQFFGPGTRLTVL.